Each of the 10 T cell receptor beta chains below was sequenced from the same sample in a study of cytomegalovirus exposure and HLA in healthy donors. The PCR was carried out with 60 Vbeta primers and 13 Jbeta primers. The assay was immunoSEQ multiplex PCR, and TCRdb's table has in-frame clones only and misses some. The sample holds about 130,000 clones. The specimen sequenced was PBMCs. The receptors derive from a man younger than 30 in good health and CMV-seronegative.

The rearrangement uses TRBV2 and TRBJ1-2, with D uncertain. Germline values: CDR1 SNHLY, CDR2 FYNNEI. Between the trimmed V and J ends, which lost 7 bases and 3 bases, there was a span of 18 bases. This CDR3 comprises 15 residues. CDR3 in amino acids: CASMGRPPTHYGYTF. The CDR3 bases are TGTGCCAGCATGGGGAGGCCTCCTACCCACTATGGCTACACCTTC.

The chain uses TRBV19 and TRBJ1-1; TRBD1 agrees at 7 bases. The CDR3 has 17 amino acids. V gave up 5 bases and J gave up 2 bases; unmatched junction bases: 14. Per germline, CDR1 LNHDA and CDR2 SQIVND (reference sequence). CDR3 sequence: CASSPHLGTDLNTEAFF. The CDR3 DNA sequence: TGTGCCAGTAGTCCACACCTTGGGACAGACCTAAACACTGAAGCTTTCTTT.

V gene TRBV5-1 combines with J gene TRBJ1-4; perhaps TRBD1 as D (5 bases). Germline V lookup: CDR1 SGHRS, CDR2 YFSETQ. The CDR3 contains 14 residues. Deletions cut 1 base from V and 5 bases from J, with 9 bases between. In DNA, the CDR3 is TGCGCCAGCAGCTTGAGGGGCCTCAATGAAAAACTGTTTTTT. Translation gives CASSLRGLNEKLFF.

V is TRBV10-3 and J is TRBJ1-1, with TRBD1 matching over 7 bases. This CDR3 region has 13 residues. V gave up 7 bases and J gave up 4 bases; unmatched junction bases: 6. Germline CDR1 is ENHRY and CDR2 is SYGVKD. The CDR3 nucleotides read TGTGCCATCATGGAGGGGGCAGGCACTGAAGCTTTCTTT. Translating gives CAIMEGAGTEAFF.

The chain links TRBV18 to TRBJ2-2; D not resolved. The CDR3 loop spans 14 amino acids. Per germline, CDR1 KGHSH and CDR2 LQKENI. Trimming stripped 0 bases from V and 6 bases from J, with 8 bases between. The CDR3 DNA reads TGTGCCAGCTCACCACCCACAACGTCCGGGGAGCTGTTTTTT. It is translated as CASSPPTTSGELFF. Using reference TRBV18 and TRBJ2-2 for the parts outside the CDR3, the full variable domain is NAGVMQNPRHLVRRRGQEARLRCSPMKGHSHVYWYRQLPEEGLKFMVYLQKENIIDESGMPKERFSAEFPKEGPSILRIQQVVRGDSAAYFCASSPPTTSGELFFGEGSRLTVL.

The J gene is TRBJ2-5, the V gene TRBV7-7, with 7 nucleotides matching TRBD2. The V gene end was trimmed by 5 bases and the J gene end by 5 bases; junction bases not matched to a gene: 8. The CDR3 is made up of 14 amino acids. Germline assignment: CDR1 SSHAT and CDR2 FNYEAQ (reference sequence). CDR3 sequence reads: CASSLASSGETQYF. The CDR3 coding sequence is TGTGCCAGCAGCCTTGCGTCTAGCGGCGAGACCCAGTACTTC.

The CDR3 region is CASSLNGVRVGEAFF. CDR3 nucleotide sequence: TGTGCCAGCAGCCTAAATGGGGTCAGGGTCGGTGAAGCTTTCTTT. This chain uses TRBV7-8 with TRBJ1-1, with D possibly matching TRBD1 (5 bases). V lost 5 bases, J lost 7 bases, and 20 bases lay in between. Germline V gene lookup returns CDR1 SGHVS and CDR2 FQNEAQ. The CDR3 consists of 15 residues.

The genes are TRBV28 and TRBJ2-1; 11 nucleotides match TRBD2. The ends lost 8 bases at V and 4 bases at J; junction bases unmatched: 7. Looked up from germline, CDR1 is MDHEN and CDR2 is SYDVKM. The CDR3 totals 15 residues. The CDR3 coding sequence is TGTGCCAGCCATTCGACTAGCGGGATTTACAATGAGCAGTTCTTC. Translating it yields CASHSTSGIYNEQFF. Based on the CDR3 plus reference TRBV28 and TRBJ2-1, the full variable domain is DVKVTQSSRYLVKRTGEKVFLECVQDMDHENMFWYRQDPGLGLRLIYFSYDVKMKEKGDIPEGYSVSREKKERFSLILESASTNQTSMYLCASHSTSGIYNEQFFGPGTRLTVL.

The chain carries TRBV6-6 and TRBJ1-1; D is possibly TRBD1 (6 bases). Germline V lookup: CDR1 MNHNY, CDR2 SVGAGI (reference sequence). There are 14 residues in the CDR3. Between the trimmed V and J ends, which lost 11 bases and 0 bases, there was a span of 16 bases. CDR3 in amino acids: CAAGEMGVNTEAFF. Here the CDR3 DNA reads TGTGCCGCAGGGGAAATGGGAGTGAACACTGAAGCTTTCTTT.

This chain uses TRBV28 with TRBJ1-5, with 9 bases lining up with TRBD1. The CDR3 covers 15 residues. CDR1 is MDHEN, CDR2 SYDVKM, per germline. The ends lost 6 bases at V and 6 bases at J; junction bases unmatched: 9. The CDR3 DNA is TGTGCCAGCAGCCGGTCCGGGACAGGGTCTCAGCCCCAGCATTTT. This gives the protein CASSRSGTGSQPQHF.